What follows are 12 T cell receptor beta chains derived from one specimen sequenced in a study of T cell changes during pregnancy in multiple sclerosis. Here immunoSEQ multiplex PCR was the method, and the copy in TCRdb shows in-frame clones only, minus some. The sample yields about 38,000 clones, roughly 90% seen once. The material was CD4+ T cells from peripheral blood mononuclear cells, obtained in the second trimester of pregnancy. These receptors all stem from a female donor with multiple sclerosis, enrolled in a pregnancy study.

The chain recombines TRBV7-2 with TRBJ1-4, with D unclear. The length of the CDR3 is 14 residues. In germline, CDR1 is SGHTA, CDR2 FQGNSA. Trimming took off 7 bases at V and 0 bases at J, with 9 bases between the two ends. The CDR3 spells CASTYSPTNEKLFF. CDR3 nucleotide sequence: TGTGCCAGCACCTACAGCCCAACTAATGAAAAACTGTTTTTT.

The chain links TRBV29-1 to TRBJ2-1; 11 bases align to TRBD2. J gave up 6 bases and V 0 bases, and 10 bases lay outside the gene matches. Germline V gives CDR1 SQVTM, CDR2 ANQGSEA. This CDR3 has 17 residues. The CDR3 protein is CSVEEGLADPSLNEQFF. In DNA form, the CDR3 reads TGCAGCGTTGAAGAGGGACTAGCGGACCCTTCTCTCAATGAGCAGTTCTTC.

The chain joins TRBV28 to TRBJ1-1, with D possibly TRBD1 on 6 matching bases. Germline V lookup: CDR1 MDHEN, CDR2 SYDVKM. The CDR3 length is 16 residues. V was clipped by 3 bases and J by 3 bases, with 17 bases between them. The CDR3 nucleotides are TGTGCCAGCAGTTTCCAGGGGCCCGCCGGAGACACTGAAGCTTTCTTT. It encodes CASSFQGPAGDTEAFF.

V gene TRBV18 combines with J gene TRBJ2-5; D is possibly TRBD1 (5 bases). Germline CDR1 and CDR2: KGHSH and LQKENI. The CDR3 has 13 amino acids. Deletions cut 5 bases from V and 1 base from J, with 8 bases between. For the CDR3, the DNA is TGTGCCAGCTCAGGACAAACCCAAGAGACCCAGTACTTC. Translated: CASSGQTQETQYF. Complete variable domain (other parts from reference TRBV18 and TRBJ2-5): NAGVMQNPRHLVRRRGQEARLRCSPMKGHSHVYWYRQLPEEGLKFMVYLQKENIIDESGMPKERFSAEFPKEGPSILRIQQVVRGDSAAYFCASSGQTQETQYFGPGTRLLVL.

Of note for this clone: This same CDR3 is encoded by further DNA sequences in the sample. The V call is TRBV7-2, the J call TRBJ2-2, with 13 bases identical to TRBD2. Germline lookup yields CDR1 SGHTA and CDR2 FQGNSA. The CDR3 extends over 16 amino acids. The V and J ends lost 4 bases and 2 bases, in that order; junction bases with no gene match: 1. This chain's CDR3 is CASSWTSGRNTGELFF. In nucleotides, the CDR3 is TGTGCCAGCAGCTGGACTAGCGGGAGAAACACCGGGGAGCTGTTTTTT.

This chain connects TRBV25-1 to TRBJ2-6; 9 positions match TRBD1. Germline loops: CDR1 MGHDK, CDR2 SYGVNS. There are 17 residues in the CDR3. V lost 4 bases and J lost 3; bases outside the gene matches: 7. The CDR3 DNA sequence: TGTGCCAGCAGTGGTCACAGGGGGCTTAGTGGGGCCAACGTCCTGACTTTC. This encodes CASSGHRGLSGANVLTF. The variable domain in full, with the rest retrieved from reference TRBV25-1 and TRBJ2-6, is EADIYQTPRYLVIGTGKKITLECSQTMGHDKMYWYQQDPGMELHLIHYSYGVNSTEKGDLSSESTVSRIRTEHFPLTLESARPSHTSQYLCASSGHRGLSGANVLTFGAGSRLTVL.

The rearrangement links TRBV5-4 to TRBJ2-7; tentatively, D is TRBD1 (6 bases). Germline CDR1 reads SGHNT; CDR2 reads YYREEE (reference sequence). CDR3 length equals 13 residues. Trimming left V 4 bases short and J 4 bases short, with 12 bases between. The CDR3, as DNA: TGTGCCAGCAGCGGACGAGGGGGATACGAGCAGTACTTC. Protein sequence: CASSGRGGYEQYF. The full variable domain, in which reference TRBV5-4 and TRBJ2-7 provide the parts outside the CDR3, is ETGVTQSPTHLIKTRGQQVTLRCSSQSGHNTVSWYQQALGQGPQFIFQYYREEENGRGNFPPRFSGLQFPNYSSELNVNALELDDSALYLCASSGRGGYEQYFGPGTRLTVT.

The chain recombines TRBV6-1 with TRBJ2-2; 9 bases match TRBD1. This CDR3 is 14 amino acids long. Germline V lookup: CDR1 MNHNS, CDR2 SASEGT. With 8 bases clipped from V and 6 bases from J, the junction kept 7 bases outside the gene matches. The CDR3 spells CASDRGGHPGELFF. CDR3 sequence (DNA): TGTGCCAGCGACAGGGGGGGCCACCCCGGGGAGCTGTTTTTT.

The table lists this clone with a count of one. The rearrangement links TRBV25-1 to TRBJ2-7, with D possibly TRBD1 on 5 matching bases. Trimming took off 7 bases at V and 0 bases at J, with 16 bases between the two ends. Germline assignment: CDR1 MGHDK and CDR2 SYGVNS. This CDR3 is built from 15 residues. The CDR3 DNA reads TGTGCCAGCACCTCAAGGGCAGGGTACTCCTACGAGCAGTACTTC. It translates to CASTSRAGYSYEQYF.

The chain employs TRBV5-1 and TRBJ2-2, with 8 bases lining up with TRBD2. Germline V lookup: CDR1 SGHRS, CDR2 YFSETQ. This CDR3 contains 16 residues. V gave up 1 base and J gave up 7 bases; unmatched junction bases: 9. CDR3 sequence: CASSLLSGSGGGELFF. CDR3 coding DNA: TGCGCCAGCAGCTTGCTGAGCGGGAGCGGAGGCGGGGAGCTGTTTTTT.

The DNA of the CDR3 is TGTGCCAGCAGTTTAACTAGCTATCACACCGGGGAGCTGTTTTTT. This translates into CASSLTSYHTGELFF. V is TRBV6-5 and J is TRBJ2-2; possible D gene TRBD2, 6 bases. This CDR3 has 15 amino acids. V was pared by 4 bases and J by 3 bases, with 12 bases between. Germline V gene lookup returns CDR1 MNHEY and CDR2 SVGAGI.

This chain connects TRBV7-8 to TRBJ1-2; D is uncertain. CDR3 length equals 15 residues. Germline V gives CDR1 SGHVS, CDR2 FQNEAQ. The V and J ends lost 5 bases and 0 bases respectively, with 13 bases between them. CDR3 sequence reads: CASSRRDGANYGYTF. The CDR3 bases are TGTGCCAGCAGCAGAAGAGACGGAGCTAACTATGGCTACACCTTC.